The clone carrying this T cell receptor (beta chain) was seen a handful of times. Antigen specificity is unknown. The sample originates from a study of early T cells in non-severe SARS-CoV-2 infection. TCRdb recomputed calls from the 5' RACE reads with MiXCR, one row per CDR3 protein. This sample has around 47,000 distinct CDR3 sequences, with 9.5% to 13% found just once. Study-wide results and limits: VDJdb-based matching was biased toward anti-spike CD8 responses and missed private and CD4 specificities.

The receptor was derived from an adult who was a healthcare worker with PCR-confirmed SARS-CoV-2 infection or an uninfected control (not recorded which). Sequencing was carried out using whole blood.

The CDR3 nucleotides are TGCAGTGCTAGAGATTCGGGACAGGGGATCGGCTACGAGCAGTACTTC. It specifies CSARDSGQGIGYEQYF. V usage is TRBV20-1 and J usage is TRBJ2-7; 10 positions match TRBD1. V gave up 0 bases and J gave up 3 bases; unmatched junction bases: 8. This CDR3 is built from 16 residues. CDR1 is DFQATT, CDR2 SNEGSKA, per germline (reference sequence).